The table lists the clone carrying this TCR beta chain with a few counts. Its specificity is unknown. TCRdb used MiXCR to reprocess the 5' RACE reads, holding one entry per CDR3 protein. Among nearly 250,000 distinct CDR3 sequences listed, 15% were seen once. The sample is drawn from a study of T-cell memory formation after mild COVID-19. Study-wide background: Clustering of TCRs was largely donor specific.

The CDR3 consists of 12 residues. V was shortened by 6 bases and J by 4 bases, with 10 bases between the two germline ends. Germline values: CDR1 PRHDT, CDR2 FYEKMQ (reference sequence). Findings of the study overall: CD4/CD8 balance characterized clones contracting day 15 to 85, and CD4+ skew characterized later expanders.

Sequencing was carried out using PBMCs or a T cell subset sorted from them (not recorded which). The chain joins TRBV13 to TRBJ2-7; tentative D call: TRBD2 (5 bases). This clonotype was obtained from an adult woman who had mild COVID-19 (a few samples of this study predate the infection). Cell type and time point are not known. The CDR3 bases are TGTGCCAGCAGGGCTCGGGATTACGAGCAGTACTTC. Translated: CASRARDYEQYF.